This T cell receptor (beta chain) was recovered during a study of blood T cell repertoires in COVID-19. Study-wide context: Donors in the United States, Italy and Spain gave samples during acute or convalescent COVID-19. Nucleic acid was either cDNA or gDNA, and it came from T cells, B-cell-depleted T cells, or PBMCs.

Original processing notes: Using reference gene primer amplification, nucleated cell counts were estimated. The data were produced by immunoSEQ multiplex PCR, yet TCRdb's version contains in-frame clones alone and is incomplete. V, J and clone size are those of that table, while D and trimming were read from the DNA. The sample holds over 65,000 clones, around 81% seen once. V gave up 4 bases and J gave up 2 bases, with 22 bases separating them. The germline V gene encodes CDR1 LGHNA and CDR2 YNFKEQ. This CDR3 is 18 amino acids long. This clonotype was sampled from a man older than 75 with acute or convalescent COVID-19. The sample taken for sequencing was peripheral blood. The chain employs TRBV4-2 and TRBJ2-3, with D tentatively TRBD1 (6 bases). The CDR3 DNA reads TGTGCCAGCAGCCCGACAGGCCCCAGGGCGCAGTTCACAGATACGCAGTATTTT. Protein sequence: CASSPTGPRAQFTDTQYF.